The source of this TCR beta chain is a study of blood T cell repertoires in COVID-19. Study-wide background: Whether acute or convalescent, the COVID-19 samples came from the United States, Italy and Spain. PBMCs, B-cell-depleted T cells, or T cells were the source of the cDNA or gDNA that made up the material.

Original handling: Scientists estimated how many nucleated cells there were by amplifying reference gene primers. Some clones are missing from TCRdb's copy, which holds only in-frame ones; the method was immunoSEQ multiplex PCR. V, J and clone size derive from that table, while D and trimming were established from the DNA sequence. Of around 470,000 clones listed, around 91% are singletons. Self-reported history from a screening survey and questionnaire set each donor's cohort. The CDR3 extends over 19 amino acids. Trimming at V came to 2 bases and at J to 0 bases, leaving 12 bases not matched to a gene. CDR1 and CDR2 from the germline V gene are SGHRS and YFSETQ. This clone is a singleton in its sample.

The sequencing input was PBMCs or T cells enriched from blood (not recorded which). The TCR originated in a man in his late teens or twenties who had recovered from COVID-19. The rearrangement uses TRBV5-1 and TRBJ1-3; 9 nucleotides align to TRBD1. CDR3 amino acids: CASSLTGTGPNYSGNTIYF. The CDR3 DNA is TGCGCCAGCAGCTTAACCGGGACAGGGCCAAATTACTCTGGAAACACCATATATTTT.